One T cell receptor (beta chain) is described in this entry. Using immunoSEQ multiplex PCR, the repertoire was profiled, and TCRdb retains in-frame clones only, with some absent. This table has approximately 20,000 clones, approximately 70% appearing once. The entry originates in a study of neoadjuvant anti-PD-1 for oral cavity cancer. V shed 8 bases and J 2 bases; nucleotides not matched to a gene: 8. CDR1 is MNHEY and CDR2 is SVGAGI in the germline V gene. The CDR3 sequence is 14 residues long. The chain joins TRBV6-5 to TRBJ2-7, with 8 bases fitting TRBD1. The clonotype comes from a person aged 40 to 85 with oral cavity squamous cell carcinoma. Material: PBMCs, obtained before nivolumab (anti-PD-1) treatment. The CDR3 loop is CASRRQGITYEQYF. CDR3 DNA sequence: TGTGCCAGCCGTAGACAGGGGATCACCTACGAGCAGTACTTC.